This T cell receptor beta chain is drawn from a study of T cells in Graves' hyperthyroidism and ophthalmopathy. Study information: It was at initial diagnosis, before any treatment, that peripheral blood was collected. Overall study findings and caveats: Also found in blood were most expanded thyroid clonotypes above 0.001.

Graves' hyperthyroidism showing no ophthalmopathy progression within 18 months was considered stable. The source of the PBMCs was roughly 10 ml of fresh peripheral blood. This clonotype occurred many times. Its antigen is unknown. RNA transcripts provided the source from which TCR beta CDR3 regions were amplified. Carried out on the TCR CDR3, a first-round RT-PCR used the HTBI primer set. Using its own MiXCR run on the multiplex PCR reads, TCRdb lists one record per CDR3 protein. The sample has about 320,000 distinct CDR3 sequences, 16% seen once; the top ten hold around 33%. Looked up from germline, CDR1 is DFQATT and CDR2 is SNEGSKA (reference sequence). There are 13 residues in the CDR3. V shed 3 bases and J shed 8 bases, with 16 bases lying between them.

What was sequenced was blood. The source is a man aged 25-40 years with Graves' hyperthyroidism. The genes are TRBV20-1 and TRBJ1-1; no reliable D call. CDR3 sequence reads: CSASFPAGIEAFF. The CDR3, as DNA: TGCAGTGCTAGTTTTCCGGCGGGGATCGAAGCTTTCTTT.